The entry that follows covers one TCR beta chain sequence. Its target is not known. This CDR3 contains 16 residues. Germline trimming cut 5 bases from V and 2 bases from J; bases unmatched to any gene: 8. CDR1 and CDR2 from the germline V gene are SEHNR and FQNEAQ (reference sequence). The data stem from a study of cytomegalovirus exposure and HLA in healthy donors. Broader study findings: A later analysis showed that HLA-associated TCR beta chains had undergone more clonal expansion than equally common others.

This PCR relied on a set of 60 Vbeta primers and 13 Jbeta primers. The repertoire was sequenced with immunoSEQ multiplex PCR; TCRdb's copy has only in-frame clones and lacks some. The table has around 160,000 clones, approximately 70% seen once. The chain has TRBV7-9 and TRBJ1-2; TRBD1 aligns across 10 bases. The sample taken for sequencing was PBMCs. The sequence derives from a man younger than 35 in good health and CMV-seropositive. CDR3 region: CASSPNPGQGNYGYTF. CDR3 nucleotides: TGTGCCAGCAGCCCTAATCCGGGACAGGGGAACTATGGCTACACCTTC.